This T cell receptor (beta chain) was captured in a study of blood T cell repertoires in COVID-19. In the study overall: Acute-phase and convalescent COVID-19 samples originated in the United States, Italy and Spain. PBMCs, B-cell-depleted T cells, or T cells were the source of the cDNA or gDNA that made up the material.

V lost 4 bases and J lost 4, with 7 bases in between. This CDR3 contains 13 residues. Using immunoSEQ multiplex PCR, the repertoire was profiled, and TCRdb retains in-frame clones only, with some absent. The sample contains 85,000 to 120,000 clones, about 82% of which appear only once. Seattle's enrolled individuals joined amid active infection and were then monitored longitudinally. The chain has TRBV12-3 or TRBV12-4 and TRBJ1-4; D gene uncertain. Sequences were obtained from peripheral blood. This receptor was taken from a man older than 75 with COVID-19, enrolled during active disease. The CDR3 DNA reads TGTGCCAGCAGTTCACACCTTAATGAAAAACTGTTTTTT. This codes for CASSSHLNEKLFF.